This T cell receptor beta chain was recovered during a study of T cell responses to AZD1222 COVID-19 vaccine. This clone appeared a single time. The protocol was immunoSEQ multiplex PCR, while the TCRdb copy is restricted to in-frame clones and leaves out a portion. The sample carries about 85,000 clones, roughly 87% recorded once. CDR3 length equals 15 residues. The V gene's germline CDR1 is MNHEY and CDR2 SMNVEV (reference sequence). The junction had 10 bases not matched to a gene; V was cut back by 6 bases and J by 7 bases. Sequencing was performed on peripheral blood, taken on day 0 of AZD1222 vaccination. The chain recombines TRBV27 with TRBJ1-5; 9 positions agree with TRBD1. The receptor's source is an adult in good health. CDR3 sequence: CASRGLGQGPQPQHF. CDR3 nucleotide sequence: TGTGCCAGCAGGGGCTTGGGACAGGGCCCCCAGCCCCAGCATTTT.